These 30 T cell receptor beta chains were sequenced from one sample in a study of blood T cell repertoires in COVID-19. Sequenced by immunoSEQ multiplex PCR; TCRdb stores in-frame clones only, minus some. The table shows about 170,000 clones, with 75% to 90% occurring only once. Specimen: PBMCs or T cells enriched from blood (not recorded which). Every receptor here comes from a young woman who had recovered from COVID-19.

The chain uses TRBV30 and TRBJ2-2; 7 positions match TRBD1. There are 13 residues in the CDR3. The V gene's germline CDR1 is GTSNPN and CDR2 SVGIG (reference sequence). Trimming took 8 bases from V and 5 from J; bases not matched to a gene: 8. This CDR3 reads CARGGAWTGELFF. As DNA, the CDR3 is TGTGCCCGAGGGGGCGCGTGGACCGGGGAGCTGTTTTTT.

This chain links TRBV19 with TRBJ2-1, with 16 bases matching TRBD2. The CDR3 length is 15 residues. Germline V lookup: CDR1 LNHDA, CDR2 SQIVND (reference sequence). V lost 8 bases to trimming and J lost 15 bases; unmatched junction nucleotides: 13. Written as DNA, the CDR3 is TGTGCCAGTTCGGGGATTGGGACTAGCGGGAGGGATATGTTCTTC. It yields the protein CASSGIGTSGRDMFF.

The table lists this clone with a few counts. The chain has TRBV7-9 and TRBJ2-5; 9 bases line up with TRBD1. Germline trimming cut 5 bases from V and 5 bases from J; bases unmatched to any gene: 6. Per germline, CDR1 SEHNR and CDR2 FQNEAQ (reference sequence). This CDR3 region has 14 residues. Here the CDR3 reads CASSMTGGGETQYF. CDR3 sequence (DNA): TGTGCCAGCAGCATGACAGGGGGAGGGGAGACCCAGTACTTC.

CDR3 protein: CASSDRVGTYEQYF. The CDR3, as DNA: TGTGCCAGCTCAGACAGGGTGGGAACCTACGAGCAGTACTTC. The rearrangement links TRBV18 to TRBJ2-7, with TRBD1 matching 7 bases. Germline CDR1 and CDR2: KGHSH and LQKENI. The CDR3 totals 14 residues. Unmatched junction bases numbered 6, after V lost 5 bases and J lost 2 bases.

The rearrangement joins TRBV19 to TRBJ2-1; D may be TRBD2 (7 bases). The germline V gene encodes CDR1 LNHDA and CDR2 SQIVND (reference sequence). CDR3 length equals 14 residues. Trimming shortened V by 2 bases and J by 6 bases, and 11 bases separated the two germline ends. In nucleotides, the CDR3 is TGTGCCAGTAGTATAAGGGGGAGGGTCAATGAGCAGTTCTTC. Residues: CASSIRGRVNEQFF.

The V call is TRBV4-1, the J call TRBJ2-7; 9 bases are a match to TRBD1. V trimming: 1 base; J trimming: 1 base; junction bases outside the gene matches: 2. This CDR3 has 15 residues. Germline loops: CDR1 MGHRA, CDR2 YSYEKL. CDR3 nucleotide sequence: TGCGCCAGCAGCCAAGCGGACAGGGGATCCTACGAGCAGTACTTC. Its translation: CASSQADRGSYEQYF.

The CDR3 spells CAWTPGQSTDTQYF. CDR3 coding DNA: TGTGCCTGGACCCCGGGACAGAGCACAGATACGCAGTATTTT. The J gene is TRBJ2-3, the V gene TRBV30; the match to TRBD1 covers 7 bases. This CDR3 spans 14 amino acids. V lost 4 bases to trimming and J lost 0 bases; unmatched junction nucleotides: 4. The V gene's germline CDR1 is GTSNPN and CDR2 SVGIG (reference sequence).

CDR3 loop: CASSLLYASSPNTEAFF. DNA for the CDR3: TGTGCCAGCAGTTTATTGTACGCCAGTTCGCCGAACACTGAAGCTTTCTTT. The chain couples TRBV28 to TRBJ1-1; D is unresolved. The CDR3 runs 17 residues. Germline V lookup: CDR1 MDHEN, CDR2 SYDVKM. Trimming stripped 1 base from V and 1 base from J, with 16 bases between.

The chain has TRBV7-9 and TRBJ1-2; the match to TRBD1 covers 10 bases. V was clipped by 2 bases and J by 8 bases; unmatched bases: 8. The CDR3 has 15 residues. Germline values: CDR1 SEHNR, CDR2 FQNEAQ (reference sequence). CDR3 sequence: CASSLIAGTGDGYTF. The CDR3 coding sequence is TGTGCCAGCAGCTTAATCGCCGGGACAGGGGACGGCTACACCTTC.

A single count supports this clone. The rearrangement uses TRBV29-1 and TRBJ1-1, with 10 bases lining up with TRBD1. The CDR3 is 12 amino acids. Per the germline V gene, CDR1 is SQVTM and CDR2 is ANQGSEA. V dropped 7 bases and J dropped 7; count of bases not matched to a gene: 6. CDR3 in amino acids: CSEQTGGGEAFF. For the CDR3, the DNA is TGCAGCGAGCAGACAGGGGGCGGTGAAGCTTTCTTT.

This clone is a singleton in its sample. The chain joins TRBV6-4 to TRBJ2-2; TRBD2 is a possible D gene (6 bases). V lost 3 bases to trimming and J lost 2 bases, with 13 bases between them. Germline V gene sequence: CDR1 MRHNA, CDR2 SNTAGT. The CDR3 is made up of 16 amino acids. The CDR3 protein is CASSEEVRGNTGELFF. The CDR3 DNA follows: TGTGCCAGCAGTGAGGAGGTGCGGGGCAACACCGGGGAGCTGTTTTTT.

This chain uses TRBV12-5 with TRBJ2-1, with 7 bases that match TRBD2. Germline CDR1 LGHNT, CDR2 FRNRAP. The CDR3 is made up of 16 amino acids. Trimming cost V 0 bases and J 0 bases; bases outside gene matches: 2. In DNA, the CDR3 is TGTGCTAGTGGTTTGGTACTAGCGAGCTCCTACAATGAGCAGTTCTTC. Its translation: CASGLVLASSYNEQFF.

The chain recombines TRBV10-3 with TRBJ2-1; TRBD2 aligns across 10 bases. This CDR3 spans 17 amino acids. Germline assignment: CDR1 ENHRY and CDR2 SYGVKD. Unmatched junction bases numbered 6, after V lost 3 bases and J lost 1 base. The CDR3 nucleotides are TGTGCCATCAGTGACTCCGGACTAGCGGAATCCTACAATGAGCAGTTCTTC. Amino acid sequence: CAISDSGLAESYNEQFF.

V is TRBV27 and J is TRBJ2-5; 9 positions agree with TRBD1. V lost 5 bases and J lost 7; bases outside the gene matches: 8. The CDR3 covers 14 residues. Germline V CDR1 and CDR2: MNHEY, SMNVEV (reference sequence). CDR3 coding DNA: TGTGCCAGCAGTCCTCGACAGGGGGTCGGGACCCAGTACTTC. This encodes CASSPRQGVGTQYF.

The chain links TRBV5-4 to TRBJ2-3, with 11 bases fitting TRBD2. Per the germline V gene, CDR1 is SGHNT and CDR2 is YYREEE (reference sequence). V gave up 0 bases and J gave up 4 bases; unmatched junction bases: 7. The CDR3 is 17 amino acids. CDR3 loop: CASSLAIAGGLADTQYF. The DNA for the CDR3 is TGTGCCAGCAGCTTGGCGATAGCGGGAGGGCTAGCAGATACGCAGTATTTT.

This clone occurred once. V usage is TRBV5-1 and J usage is TRBJ2-3, with D hard to call. The germline V and J ends were trimmed by 0 bases and 2 bases, with 4 bases remaining between them. The length of the CDR3 is 13 residues. The germline V gene encodes CDR1 SGHRS and CDR2 YFSETQ. CDR3 amino acids: CASSLGYTDTQYF. CDR3 sequence (DNA): TGCGCCAGCAGCTTGGGTTACACAGATACGCAGTATTTT.

The gene calls are TRBV30 and TRBJ1-6; 9 nucleotides agree with TRBD1. Germline trimming cut 4 bases from V and 8 bases from J; bases unmatched to any gene: 6. Germline lookup yields CDR1 GTSNPN and CDR2 SVGIG (reference sequence). This CDR3 comprises 14 residues. CDR3 sequence (DNA): TGTGCCTGGAACCAAAGGACAGGGGATTCACCCCTCCACTTT. It encodes CAWNQRTGDSPLHF.

J is TRBJ1-6 and V is TRBV28; D is perhaps TRBD1 (5 bases). V lost 5 bases and J lost 6, with 17 bases in between. The CDR3 runs to 16 residues. CDR1 MDHEN and CDR2 SYDVKM come from the germline V gene. The CDR3 DNA is TGTGCCAGCAGTCAATCTCCCTCAGGGTTTAATTCACCCCTCCACTTT. Translating gives CASSQSPSGFNSPLHF.

The chain has TRBV27 and TRBJ1-2; perhaps TRBD1 as D (6 bases). The germline V and J ends were trimmed by 6 bases and 4 bases, with 15 bases remaining between them. This CDR3 is 14 amino acids long. Germline lookup yields CDR1 MNHEY and CDR2 SMNVEV (reference sequence). The chain's CDR3 is CASRPRGGSYGYTF. CDR3 nucleotide sequence: TGTGCCAGCAGACCCCGAGGGGGTTCCTATGGCTACACCTTC.

V and J are TRBV28 and TRBJ1-2, with 8 bases fitting TRBD1. This CDR3 spans 17 amino acids. Germline values: CDR1 MDHEN, CDR2 SYDVKM. V trimming: 6 bases; J trimming: 0 bases; junction bases outside the gene matches: 12. The CDR3 is CASSPALGQGPNYGYTF. In DNA form, the CDR3 reads TGTGCCAGCAGCCCGGCACTCGGACAGGGCCCTAACTATGGCTACACCTTC.

The rearrangement joins TRBV18 to TRBJ2-6; the match to TRBD2 covers 13 bases. CDR1 and CDR2 (germline): KGHSH, LQKENI. The CDR3 covers 19 residues. With V trimmed by 3 bases and J by 1 base, 6 bases remained unmatched. CDR3 sequence: CASSPLGLAGTSGANVLTF. DNA for the CDR3: TGTGCCAGCTCACCGTTGGGACTAGCGGGGACTTCTGGGGCCAACGTCCTGACTTTC.

The chain has TRBV6-5 and TRBJ2-7; 7 nucleotides line up with TRBD2. The germline V gene has CDR1 MNHEY and CDR2 SVGAGI. V was pared by 5 bases and J by 6 bases, with 4 bases of the junction left unmatched. The CDR3 covers 12 residues. The CDR3 DNA follows: TGTGCCAGCAGTCATGGGGGGGGCGAGCAGTACTTC. This encodes CASSHGGGEQYF.

This chain connects TRBV3-1 (or the pseudogene TRBV3-2) to TRBJ2-7; D not resolved. CDR3 length: 13 residues. In germline, CDR1 is LGHDT, CDR2 YNNKEL (reference sequence). Trimming removed 5 bases from V and 2 bases from J, with 10 bases in between. The CDR3 reads CASSFTPAYEQYF. CDR3 in DNA: TGTGCCAGCAGCTTTACACCAGCCTACGAGCAGTACTTC.

This clone was found a few times. V usage is TRBV10-3 and J usage is TRBJ1-2; TRBD1 matches at 8 bases. This CDR3 has 14 amino acids. Germline CDR1 is ENHRY and CDR2 is SYGVKD. V gave up 5 bases and J gave up 7 bases; unmatched junction bases: 9. Written as DNA, the CDR3 is TGTGCCATCAGTTTGGACAGGGATCAGTCTGGCTACACCTTC. Translated, it gives CAISLDRDQSGYTF.

This chain links TRBV10-3 with TRBJ1-2, with 10 bases fitting TRBD1. Germline-derived CDR1 and CDR2 are ENHRY and SYGVKD. V was pared by 4 bases and J by 6 bases, with 5 bases of the junction left unmatched. CDR3 length: 14 amino acids. The CDR3 nucleotides are TGTGCCATCAGTGTGGGACAGGGGCCGAATGGCTACACCTTC. Protein sequence: CAISVGQGPNGYTF.

The rearrangement links TRBV28 to TRBJ1-1; D is possibly TRBD1 (6 bases). V gave up 5 bases and J gave up 0 bases, with 13 bases separating them. Per the germline V gene, CDR1 is MDHEN and CDR2 is SYDVKM. The CDR3 consists of 15 residues. CDR3 residues: CASSPQDRLNTEAFF. In DNA, the CDR3 is TGTGCCAGCAGTCCTCAGGACAGATTGAACACTGAAGCTTTCTTT.

The chain's CDR3 is CASRRLAGGKETQYF. DNA of the CDR3: TGTGCCAGCAGACGACTAGCGGGAGGGAAAGAGACCCAGTACTTC. V gene TRBV7-8 combines with J gene TRBJ2-5; 14 nucleotides agree with TRBD2. CDR3 length: 15 residues. Germline values: CDR1 SGHVS, CDR2 FQNEAQ. The ends lost 6 bases at V and 3 bases at J; junction bases unmatched: 3.

The chain recombines TRBV19 with TRBJ2-6; TRBD2 aligns across 7 bases. Germline lookup yields CDR1 LNHDA and CDR2 SQIVND (reference sequence). The J segment lost 0 bases and the V segment lost 6 bases, leaving 8 bases of the junction unmatched. CDR3 length: 17 amino acids. The CDR3 sequence: CASRSSGRNSGANVLTF. CDR3 sequence (DNA): TGTGCCAGTAGGTCTAGCGGCCGAAACTCTGGGGCCAACGTCCTGACTTTC.

This rearrangement joins TRBV4-2 to TRBJ2-3; 7 bases fit TRBD2. The CDR3 length is 16 residues. Germline V gives CDR1 LGHNA, CDR2 YNFKEQ. With 0 bases clipped from V and 1 base from J, the junction kept 4 bases outside the gene matches. The CDR3 sequence is CASSQDVGGRTDTQYF. CDR3 bases: TGTGCCAGCAGCCAAGACGTGGGAGGGCGCACAGATACGCAGTATTTT.

The V call is TRBV27, the J call TRBJ1-5, with a possible D match to TRBD1 (5 bases). Germline V gene sequence: CDR1 MNHEY, CDR2 SMNVEV (reference sequence). The CDR3 is 16 residues long. Trimming took 5 bases from V and 5 from J, leaving 19 bases between them. CDR3 coding DNA: TGTGCCAGCAGTCGTTCAGGGTCTGGGAAGGATCAGCCCCAGCATTTT. Protein sequence: CASSRSGSGKDQPQHF.